The 30 T cell receptor beta chains below were found in one sample sequenced in a study of CD8+CD57+ T cells in acquired aplastic anemia. The use of genomic DNA as template underpinned the TCR beta VDJ and CDR3 profiling. MiXCR, run by TCRdb on the reads, gives a single entry per CDR3 protein. The sample has around 180,000 distinct CDR3 sequences, around 50% seen once. It was patients with CD8+CD57+ cell expansion by flow cytometry who were chosen for sequencing. Input material: sorted CD4+, CD8+, or CD8+CD57+ T cells (not recorded which) from PBMCs. These receptors originate from a human donor with aplastic anemia.

This clonotype showed up just a few times. The CDR3 nucleotides read TGCAGCGTTGATGGAACCGAGAGCGGAGGCACAGATACGCAGTATTTT. Translating gives CSVDGTESGGTDTQYF. The V gene is TRBV29-1, the J gene TRBJ2-3; possible D gene TRBD2, 5 bases. Trimming took off 3 bases at V and 1 base at J, with 17 bases between the two ends. The CDR3 has 16 residues. In germline, CDR1 is SQVTM, CDR2 ANQGSEA.

V and J are TRBV7-2 and TRBJ2-7; D perhaps matches TRBD2 (6 bases). Germline values: CDR1 SGHTA, CDR2 FQGNSA. The V end lost 2 bases, the J end lost 2 bases, and 13 bases lay between the germline ends. The CDR3 is 15 amino acids. CDR3 in amino acids: CASSLWRRDPYEQYF. CDR3 DNA sequence: TGTGCCAGCAGCTTATGGCGGCGGGACCCCTACGAGCAGTACTTC.

This clonotype showed up many times. The chain is built from TRBV12-3 or TRBV12-4 and TRBJ2-3, with TRBD2 matching over 11 bases. This CDR3 is 15 amino acids long. V shed 11 bases, J shed 5 bases, and the junction held 12 bases outside the gene matches. The CDR3 loop reads CAGGTIAGGRDTQYF. CDR3 DNA sequence: TGTGCCGGAGGGACTATAGCGGGGGGGCGAGATACGCAGTATTTT.

The V call is TRBV24-1, the J call TRBJ2-5; D call uncertain. V was clipped by 4 bases and J by 1 base, with 18 bases between them. Per the germline V gene, CDR1 is KGHDR and CDR2 is SFDVKD. This CDR3 comprises 17 residues. The CDR3 nucleotides read TGTGCCACCAGTGACACCCGGACGTTACCCACCCAAGAGACCCAGTACTTC. Protein product: CATSDTRTLPTQETQYF.

The table lists this clonotype with many counts. The V call is TRBV5-8, the J call TRBJ1-1, with 9 bases matching TRBD1. The V gene's germline CDR1 is SGHTS and CDR2 YDEGEE. Unmatched junction bases numbered 3, after V lost 5 bases and J lost 1 base. The CDR3 runs to 14 residues. The CDR3 DNA is TGTGCCAGCAGTCGGGGACAGGGGAACACTGAAGCTTTCTTT. It codes for CASSRGQGNTEAFF.

In its sample, this clonotype was seen a few times. This rearrangement joins TRBV2 to TRBJ2-7; D unclear. The CDR3 length is 13 residues. The V end was cut by 1 base, the J end by 2 bases, with 6 bases between. Germline-derived CDR1 and CDR2 are SNHLY and FYNNEI. As DNA, the CDR3 is TGTGCCAGCAGTGAAGAGTTTACCTACGAGCAGTACTTC. Translation gives CASSEEFTYEQYF.

This clonotype was recorded many times. The rearrangement links TRBV5-6 to TRBJ1-2; D call uncertain. CDR3 length: 15 amino acids. The V gene lost 2 bases and the J gene lost 5 bases, with 16 bases spanning the gap. Germline V lookup: CDR1 SGHDT, CDR2 YYEEEE. Here the CDR3 reads CASSFKPDGLYGYTF. CDR3 sequence (DNA): TGTGCCAGCAGCTTTAAACCCGACGGCTTATATGGCTACACCTTC.

This clonotype was seen many times. This sequence joins TRBV20-1 and TRBJ2-2, with D perhaps given as TRBD1 or TRBD2 (5 bases each). Deletions cut 1 base from V and 4 bases from J, with 10 bases between. Germline values: CDR1 DFQATT, CDR2 SNEGSKA (reference sequence). CDR3 length: 14 amino acids. For the CDR3, the DNA is TGCAGTGCTAGAGCCGGGACCTCCACCGGGGAGCTGTTTTTT. This gives the protein CSARAGTSTGELFF.

The chain combines TRBV20-1 with TRBJ1-2; D perhaps matches TRBD1 (6 bases). Trimming pared 0 bases from V and 4 bases from J, leaving 15 bases between. This CDR3 spans 15 amino acids. Germline CDR1 reads DFQATT; CDR2 reads SNEGSKA (reference sequence). The DNA of the CDR3 is TGCAGTGCTAGAGATCGGAAAACAGGGAGCTATGGCTACACCTTC. Translation: CSARDRKTGSYGYTF.

This clonotype has a count of ten or more. This chain joins TRBV4-1 and TRBJ2-2; TRBD1 agrees at 8 bases. The V gene end was trimmed by 0 bases and the J gene end by 5 bases; junction bases not matched to a gene: 8. This CDR3 region has 17 residues. Germline CDR1 MGHRA, CDR2 YSYEKL. The CDR3 DNA is TGCGCCAGCAGCCAAGATAGGACAGGGAGGAGGACCGGGGAGCTGTTTTTT. This encodes CASSQDRTGRRTGELFF.

This clonotype was seen a few times. J is TRBJ2-1 and V is TRBV29-1, with TRBD2 matching over 9 bases. The V gene's germline CDR1 is SQVTM and CDR2 ANQGSEA. Trimming took 7 bases from V and 5 from J; bases not matched to a gene: 6. This CDR3 is 13 amino acids long. The CDR3 nucleotides are TGCAGCGCCGGGACTAGCCTCCACAATGAGCAGTTCTTC. Protein: CSAGTSLHNEQFF.

The gene calls are TRBV19 and TRBJ1-2, with D unclear. This CDR3 is 13 amino acids long. Germline values: CDR1 LNHDA, CDR2 SQIVND (reference sequence). With 7 bases removed from V and 2 bases from J, the gap between germline ends came to 11 bases. Written as DNA, the CDR3 is TGTGCCAGTAACGGGGATTGGAACTATGGCTACACCTTC. The encoded protein is CASNGDWNYGYTF.

V is TRBV6-1 and J is TRBJ2-7, with a possible D match to TRBD2 (5 bases). Germline CDR1 and CDR2: MNHNS and SASEGT. V lost 6 bases, J lost 3 bases, and 15 bases lay in between. This CDR3 comprises 14 residues. In DNA, the CDR3 is TGTGCCAGCAGGCAAACGGGGAAAAACTACGAGCAGTACTTC. Residues: CASRQTGKNYEQYF.

This clonotype showed up just once. A much larger clone sits a single nucleotide away, making a read error possible. The V call is TRBV9, the J call TRBJ2-3, with TRBD2 matching over 14 bases. Germline CDR1 and CDR2: SGDLS and YYNGEE. J was trimmed by 2 bases and V by 0 bases; bases with no gene match: 5. The CDR3 has 18 residues. DNA of the CDR3: TGTGCCAGCAGCGTAGGACTAGCGGGGGGGGCCGTCACAGATACGCAGTATTTT. It codes for CASSVGLAGGAVTDTQYF.

With regard to this clonotype: A single base separates this from a much larger clone, so it may be a read error. The rearrangement uses TRBV14 and TRBJ2-7; 7 bases match TRBD1. V was clipped by 4 bases and J by 10 bases; unmatched bases: 10. Germline values: CDR1 SGHDN, CDR2 FVKESK. CDR3 length: 13 amino acids. The CDR3: CASSRQGRGRQYF. The CDR3 nucleotides read TGTGCCAGCAGCCGACAGGGCAGGGGAAGACAGTACTTC.

The chain combines TRBV10-1 with TRBJ2-3; D assignment may be TRBD1 or TRBD2 (6 bases each). Per the germline V gene, CDR1 is WNHNN and CDR2 is SYGVQD (reference sequence). V gave up 1 base and J gave up 7 bases, with 18 bases separating them. This CDR3 has 16 amino acids. CDR3 DNA: TGCGCCAGCAGTGAGTTTGGGGGGCCCGCTACGAATACGCAGTATTTT. Protein: CASSEFGGPATNTQYF.

This clonotype was observed a single time. The J gene is TRBJ1-6, the V gene TRBV20-1; no reliable D call. Between the trimmed V and J ends, which lost 6 bases and 14 bases, there was a span of 14 bases. Germline assignment: CDR1 DFQATT and CDR2 SNEGSKA (reference sequence). The CDR3 totals 11 residues. The CDR3 loop is CSARGRGTLHF. The CDR3 DNA sequence: TGCAGTGCCCGAGGGCGGGGAACCCTCCACTTT.

V gene TRBV15 combines with J gene TRBJ1-4; possibly TRBD1 for D (6 bases). Per the germline V gene, CDR1 is LNHNV and CDR2 is YYDKDF (reference sequence). CDR3 length equals 16 residues. V dropped 0 bases and J dropped 10 bases, with 18 bases sitting between them. The CDR3 here is CATSRDLRGASGKLFF. CDR3 sequence (DNA): TGTGCCACCAGCAGAGATCTAAGGGGGGCGAGTGGAAAACTGTTTTTT.

This chain connects TRBV15 to TRBJ1-1; the D gene is possibly TRBD1 (5 bases). The ends were cut back, 1 base at V and 1 base at J, with 10 bases in the middle. Germline V gives CDR1 LNHNV, CDR2 YYDKDF (reference sequence). CDR3 length: 15 amino acids. The CDR3 protein is CATSRGGATNTEAFF. The CDR3 coding sequence is TGTGCCACCAGCAGAGGTGGGGCGACGAACACTGAAGCTTTCTTT.

This chain uses TRBV6-1 with TRBJ1-1; possible D gene TRBD1, 6 bases. The ends were cut back, 3 bases at V and 4 bases at J, with 18 bases in the middle. CDR3 size: 16 residues. The germline V gene encodes CDR1 MNHNS and CDR2 SASEGT. CDR3 nucleotides: TGTGCCAGCAGTGAGGGGGCAGGATTTAGGGGCACTGAAGCTTTCTTT. Amino acid sequence: CASSEGAGFRGTEAFF.

This clonotype has ten or more counts. The chain links TRBV5-1 to TRBJ1-1, with D uncertain. Germline assignment: CDR1 SGHRS and CDR2 YFSETQ. This CDR3 region has 13 residues. Between the trimmed V and J ends, which lost 6 bases and 5 bases, there was a span of 14 bases. The CDR3 DNA reads TGCGCCAGCACGCGGGGAGAGAGGACTGAAGCTTTCTTT. This sequence encodes CASTRGERTEAFF.

With regard to this clonotype: A single base separates this from a much larger clone, so it may be a read error. The CDR3 protein is CASSLRLAGGERFF. In DNA form, the CDR3 reads TGTGCCAGCAGCTTGAGACTAGCGGGGGGTGAGCGGTTCTTC. This sequence joins TRBV5-4 and TRBJ2-1; TRBD2 matches 13 bases. This CDR3 contains 14 residues. Germline V lookup: CDR1 SGHNT, CDR2 YYREEE (reference sequence).

This chain links TRBV2 with TRBJ1-5; a weak D match, TRBD1 (6 bases). V was shortened by 6 bases and J by 6 bases, with 12 bases between the two germline ends. The CDR3 loop spans 13 amino acids. CDR1 SNHLY and CDR2 FYNNEI come from the germline V gene. CDR3 in DNA: TGTGCCAGCAGCCCACAGGGTTCTCAGCCCCAGCATTTT. Amino acids: CASSPQGSQPQHF.

The rearrangement links TRBV2 to TRBJ2-2, with D uncertain. The germline CDR1 and CDR2 sequences are SNHLY and FYNNEI. Trimming took 4 bases from V and 4 from J, leaving 7 bases between them. This CDR3 has 13 amino acids. The CDR3 nucleotides read TGTGCCAGCAGTGGTTCGGCCACCGGGGAGCTGTTTTTT. This gives the protein CASSGSATGELFF.

This clonotype occurred many times. The CDR3 sequence: CSARDPRAGYEQYF. In DNA, the CDR3 is TGCAGTGCTAGAGACCCGAGGGCCGGCTACGAGCAGTACTTC. V is TRBV20-1 and J is TRBJ2-7; possible D gene TRBD2, 5 bases. The CDR3 has 14 amino acids. V was cut by 0 bases and J by 3 bases, with 12 bases left in between. Germline V gives CDR1 DFQATT, CDR2 SNEGSKA (reference sequence).

This sequence joins TRBV24-1 and TRBJ2-7; no clear D. V dropped 11 bases and J dropped 5 bases, with 24 bases sitting between them. The CDR3 totals 15 residues. CDR1 is KGHDR, CDR2 SFDVKD, per germline. The CDR3 coding sequence is TGTGCCAGCAGCCCTCTGAGTATCCCCCAGGACGAGCAGTACTTC. Encoded protein: CASSPLSIPQDEQYF.

The rearrangement uses TRBV29-1 and TRBJ1-2; 7 bases are shared with TRBD1. The V gene's germline CDR1 is SQVTM and CDR2 ANQGSEA. The CDR3 has 14 amino acids. Unmatched junction bases numbered 11, after V lost 6 bases and J lost 4 bases. Here the CDR3 DNA reads TGCAGCGTCGGGATCGGGACAGCGACCTATGGCTACACCTTC. Amino acids: CSVGIGTATYGYTF.

The chain is built from TRBV19 and TRBJ2-1; maybe TRBD1 (6 bases). Germline values: CDR1 LNHDA, CDR2 SQIVND (reference sequence). Trimming shortened V by 2 bases and J by 9 bases, and 14 bases separated the two germline ends. The CDR3 length is 14 residues. The CDR3 here is CASSISGHGFEQFF. CDR3 nucleotides: TGTGCCAGTAGTATATCGGGACACGGCTTTGAGCAGTTCTTC. Variable domain in full (rest from reference TRBV19 and TRBJ2-1): DGGITQSPKYLFRKEGQNVTLSCEQNLNHDAMYWYRQDPGQGLRLIYYSQIVNDFQKGDIAEGYSVSREKKESFPLTVTSAQKNPTAFYLCASSISGHGFEQFFGPGTRLTVL.

This rearrangement joins TRBV25-1 to TRBJ1-6; D is ambiguous. The CDR3 is made up of 16 amino acids. V was pared by 3 bases and J by 7 bases, with 16 bases between. From germline, CDR1 is MGHDK and CDR2 SYGVNS. The CDR3 sequence is CASSETTHHLNSPLHF. The CDR3 DNA is TGTGCCAGCAGTGAGACAACTCACCATCTCAATTCACCCCTCCACTTT.

This chain joins TRBV15 and TRBJ2-6, with 10 nucleotides matching TRBD1. Trimming took 5 bases from V and 0 from J; bases not matched to a gene: 4. The germline V gene encodes CDR1 LNHNV and CDR2 YYDKDF (reference sequence). The CDR3 is made up of 17 amino acids. DNA for the CDR3: TGTGCCACCAGCGAGAGGGACAGGGGCTCTGGGGCCAACGTCCTGACTTTC. This codes for CATSERDRGSGANVLTF.